Here is one T cell receptor (beta chain) with its context. This sample was taken from a study of T cell changes during pregnancy in multiple sclerosis. Data came from immunoSEQ multiplex PCR; TCRdb stores just in-frame clones and leaves some out. Of 35,000 to 50,000 clones listed, 80% to 95% are singletons. The receptor was isolated from a female donor with multiple sclerosis, enrolled in a pregnancy study. This sample comprised CD4+ T cells from peripheral blood mononuclear cells, obtained in the first trimester of pregnancy.

This CDR3 reads CSVVREQETQYF. Written as DNA, the CDR3 is TGCAGCGTTGTAAGGGAGCAAGAGACCCAGTACTTC. V gene TRBV29-1 combines with J gene TRBJ2-5, with D perhaps TRBD2 (5 bases). CDR3 length equals 12 residues. Germline V gene sequence: CDR1 SQVTM, CDR2 ANQGSEA. Trimming left V 4 bases short and J 2 bases short, with 8 bases between.